This paragraph reports one T cell receptor (beta chain). This entry belongs to a study of OX40 agonist ivuxolimab in advanced cancers. Study context: Every 2 weeks, ivuxolimab was infused into the patients intravenously at between 0.01 and 10 mg/kg. Partial responses were achieved by three patients: one hepatocellular carcinoma, two cutaneous melanoma.

Only in-frame clones appear in the TCRdb table, and some are missing; sequencing was by immunoSEQ multiplex PCR. The sample lists 65,000 to 90,000 clones; roughly 90% were seen once. CDR1 and CDR2 (germline): SGHRS, YFSETQ. The CDR3 has 14 amino acids. With baseline, cycle 4 day 1, and cycle 7 day 1 as timepoints, blood was sampled. The sequence was obtained from an adult with an advanced solid tumor such as melanoma, head and neck, liver or kidney cancer. This material consisted of CD4+ or CD8+ T cells sorted from blood, taken in a trial of the OX40 agonist ivuxolimab. The V call is TRBV5-1, the J call TRBJ2-5; TRBD1 matches at 8 bases. The last part of the DNA fits TRBJ2-7 better; the J call may be wrong. The CDR3 nucleotides are TGCGCCAGCAGCCCAGGGACAGGTGGTTACGAGCAGTACTTC. Protein product: CASSPGTGGYEQYF.